This is a list of T cell receptor beta chains from one sample in a study of blood T cell repertoires in COVID-19. TCRdb's copy holds only in-frame clones and misses some; the assay was immunoSEQ multiplex PCR. The table includes some 130,000 clones, approximately 80% detected once. What was sequenced was peripheral blood. These receptors all stem from a man aged 65-85 years with acute or convalescent COVID-19. Both conserved end residues are part of each CDR3. The order of the fields is D gene, CDR3 length, clone size, V gene, J gene, CDR3 protein, CDR3 DNA. The D gene is left open where the match is weak. Rows may omit the clone size; those that give it use once, few, many or a size class.

>.|12|.|TRBV5-6|TRBJ1-2
CASSWNQGGYTF
TGTGCCAGCAGCTGGAACCAGGGGGGCTACACCTTC
>.|16|.|TRBV7-2|TRBJ2-2
CASSFFGGARTGELFF
TGTGCCAGCAGCTTTTTTGGCGGGGCCCGCACCGGGGAGCTGTTTTTT
>.|16|once|TRBV6-5|TRBJ1-1
CASSYSISGKGTEAFF
TGTGCCAGCAGTTACTCAATTTCAGGGAAGGGGACTGAAGCTTTCTTT
>.|15|.|TRBV7-2|TRBJ2-7
CASSLSPATRNEQYF
TGTGCCAGCAGCTTAAGCCCGGCCACCAGGAACGAGCAGTACTTC
>.|13|few|TRBV2|TRBJ1-2
CASSFDKPGVWNF
TGTGCCAGCAGCTTCGACAAGCCAGGGGTGTGGAACTTC
>.|16|once|TRBV3-1/TRBV3-2|TRBJ2-1
CASSPRLSLTNNEQFF
TGTGCCAGCAGCCCTCGACTCTCACTCACGAACAATGAGCAGTTCTTC
>.|15|.|TRBV19|TRBJ1-4
CASSIAGQYREKLFF
TGTGCCAGTAGTATAGCCGGACAGTATCGAGAAAAACTGTTTTTT
>.|16|.|TRBV6-5|TRBJ2-2
CASSYSGQAITGELFF
TGTGCCAGCAGTTACTCAGGCCAGGCGATCACCGGGGAGCTGTTTTTT
>.|14|.|TRBV5-1|TRBJ2-3
CASSVNRERGTQYF
TGCGCCAGCAGCGTGAACAGGGAGAGGGGTACGCAGTATTTT
>.|12|.|TRBV27|TRBJ1-4
CASSFRGEKLFF
TGTGCCAGCAGTTTTAGGGGGGAAAAACTGTTTTTT
>TRBD2|15|.|TRBV6-5|TRBJ2-7
CATINGGTSSYEQYF
TGTGCCACAATTAACGGGGGGACCTCCTCCTACGAGCAGTACTTC
>.|14|.|TRBV5-1|TRBJ2-5
CASSLDNSQETQYF
TGCGCCAGCAGCTTGGATAACAGCCAAGAGACCCAGTACTTC
>.|11|.|TRBV29-1|TRBJ1-2
CSVHGAYGYTF
TGCAGCGTCCATGGGGCCTATGGCTACACCTTC
>.|15|.|TRBV2|TRBJ1-6
CASRDPRGGGSPLHF
TGTGCCAGCAGGGACCCGAGGGGGGGTGGTTCACCCCTCCACTTT
>TRBD1|15|.|TRBV3-1/TRBV3-2|TRBJ2-2
CASSQSGQGSGELFF
TGTGCCAGCAGCCAATCGGGACAGGGGAGCGGGGAGCTGTTTTTT
>.|13|.|TRBV12-3/TRBV12-4|TRBJ2-5
CASGRDNQETQYF
TGTGCCAGCGGCCGGGACAACCAAGAGACCCAGTACTTC
>.|14|.|TRBV10-3|TRBJ1-2
CAISVVQGANGYTF
TGTGCCATCAGTGTAGTGCAGGGTGCGAATGGCTACACCTTC